Shown below are 5 T cell receptor beta chains from a single sample sequenced in a study of cytomegalovirus exposure and HLA in healthy donors. The PCR was carried out with 60 Vbeta primers and 13 Jbeta primers. This table comes from immunoSEQ multiplex PCR, and its TCRdb copy is limited to in-frame clones, with some not included. The sample contains fewer than 200,000 clones, roughly 71% of which appear only once. The sample consisted of PBMCs. These receptors all come from a girl between 10 and 17 years old in good health and CMV-seronegative.

This sequence joins TRBV6-6 and TRBJ1-5; no clear D. This CDR3 is built from 15 residues. The V gene's germline CDR1 is MNHNY and CDR2 SVGAGI (reference sequence). Trimming took 2 bases from V and 2 from J, leaving 10 bases between them. The CDR3 loop is CASSYGSAGNQPQHF. As DNA, the CDR3 is TGTGCCAGCAGTTACGGCTCGGCGGGCAATCAGCCCCAGCATTTT.

The chain joins TRBV7-6 to TRBJ2-5; 8 bases map to TRBD1. V was pared by 0 bases and J by 2 bases, with 8 bases of the junction left unmatched. Germline loops: CDR1 SGHVS, CDR2 FNYEAQ. The CDR3 totals 17 residues. Here the CDR3 reads CASSLALTGAIQETQYF. The CDR3 region has the DNA TGTGCCAGCAGCTTAGCCTTGACAGGGGCCATACAAGAGACCCAGTACTTC.

A note on this clone: Its ends do not fully match the called genes, so a read error is possible. CDR3 coding DNA: TGTGTCATAAAAGGCCAGGGGGTCGGTGGCTATACCTTC. It specifies CVIKGQGVGGYTF. V and J are TRBV2 and TRBJ1-2, with TRBD1 identical over 7 bases. Germline values: CDR1 SNHLY, CDR2 FYNNEI. The CDR3 sequence is 13 residues long. The whole variable domain, remainder taken from reference TRBV2 and TRBJ1-2, is EPEVTQTPSHQVTQMGQEVILRCVPISNHLYFYWYRQILGQKVEFLVSFYNNEISEKSEIFDDQFSVERPDGSNFTLKIRSTKLEDSAMYFCVIKGQGVGGYTFGSGTRLTVV.

V is TRBV15 and J is TRBJ1-2; the D is unclear. This CDR3 is built from 14 residues. CDR1 and CDR2 (germline): LNHNV, YYDKDF (reference sequence). V dropped 1 base and J dropped 7 bases, with 13 bases sitting between them. CDR3 in amino acids: CATSRAGSGPGYTF. The DNA of the CDR3 is TGTGCCACCAGCAGAGCTGGGAGTGGCCCTGGCTACACCTTC.

The chain employs TRBV7-8 and TRBJ1-4, with TRBD1 matching over 7 bases. Germline V gene data show CDR1 as SGHVS and CDR2 as FQNEAQ. The CDR3 contains 16 residues. V was clipped by 5 bases and J by 5 bases; unmatched bases: 11. CDR3 nucleotides: TGTGCCAGCAGCCAGCTTTTGGGACAGTACAATGAAAAACTGTTTTTT. This gives the protein CASSQLLGQYNEKLFF.